These 25 T cell receptor beta chains came from one sample sequenced in a study of blood T cell repertoires in COVID-19. TCRdb keeps only in-frame clones here, not all; method: immunoSEQ multiplex PCR. The sample shows about 100,000 clones, about 88% of them seen only once. The sample was peripheral blood. The receptor source for this set is a man aged 30 to 45 in a cohort sampled during active COVID-19.

This chain links TRBV11-2 with TRBJ2-2; D may be TRBD2 (5 bases). CDR1 and CDR2 from the germline V gene are SGHAT and FQNNGV. The CDR3 is made up of 13 amino acids. V was cut by 3 bases and J by 6 bases, with 8 bases left in between. DNA for the CDR3: TGTGCCAGCAGCTTCGAGGGCTCCGGGGAGCTGTTTTTT. Translated, it gives CASSFEGSGELFF.

The rearrangement joins TRBV29-1 to TRBJ2-7; the match to TRBD1 covers 11 bases. V shed 4 bases and J 6 bases; nucleotides not matched to a gene: 2. The CDR3 sequence is 12 residues long. Germline CDR1 SQVTM, CDR2 ANQGSEA. CDR3 region: CSVGDRGTEQYF. CDR3 DNA: TGCAGCGTTGGGGACAGGGGGACCGAGCAGTACTTC.

The gene calls are TRBV30 and TRBJ1-1; 8 nucleotides agree with TRBD1. Germline V gives CDR1 GTSNPN, CDR2 SVGIG (reference sequence). The trim removed 3 bases at V and 1 base at J, leaving 1 base unmatched. The CDR3 extends over 13 amino acids. This chain's CDR3 is CAWRGQGNTEAFF. CDR3 nucleotide sequence: TGTGCCTGGAGAGGACAGGGGAACACTGAAGCTTTCTTT. Looking up the rest from reference TRBV30 and TRBJ1-1 gives the full variable domain: SQTIHQWPATLVQPVGSPLSLECTVEGTSNPNLYWYRQAAGRGLQLLFYSVGIGQISSEVPQNLSASRPQDRQFILSSKKLLLSDSGFYLCAWRGQGNTEAFFGQGTRLTVV.

V and J are TRBV15 and TRBJ2-7; perhaps TRBD2 as D (5 bases). The length of the CDR3 is 14 residues. The V end lost 0 bases, the J end lost 0 bases, and 6 bases lay between the germline ends. The germline CDR1 and CDR2 sequences are LNHNV and YYDKDF (reference sequence). CDR3 sequence (DNA): TGTGCCACCAGCAGAGAGGGGAGCTCCTACGAGCAGTACTTC. Translating it yields CATSREGSSYEQYF.

The chain carries TRBV3-1 (or the pseudogene TRBV3-2) and TRBJ1-3; possibly TRBD1 for D (5 bases). Germline values: CDR1 LGHDT, CDR2 YNNKEL (reference sequence). The CDR3 is 17 amino acids. Trimming took 4 bases from V and 4 from J, leaving 20 bases between them. CDR3 DNA: TGTGCCAGCAGCCCATCCCCCGGTCGGGGGACGGGAAACACCATATATTTT. Translating it yields CASSPSPGRGTGNTIYF.

Only one count was recorded for this clone. The rearrangement links TRBV3-1 (or the pseudogene TRBV3-2) to TRBJ2-7; 13 bases agree with TRBD2. The CDR3 length is 17 residues. The V and J ends lost 1 base and 7 bases, in that order; junction bases with no gene match: 10. Germline lookup yields CDR1 LGHDT and CDR2 YNNKEL (reference sequence). CDR3 region: CASSQALIGLAGEEQYF. CDR3 sequence (DNA): TGTGCCAGCAGCCAAGCTCTAATTGGACTAGCGGGGGAGGAGCAGTACTTC.

The chain uses TRBV11-2 and TRBJ1-1, with no clear D. The CDR3 runs to 14 residues. Looked up from germline, CDR1 is SGHAT and CDR2 is FQNNGV. The V gene lost 2 bases and the J gene lost 5 bases, with 12 bases spanning the gap. CDR3 coding DNA: TGTGCCAGCAGCTTATCGGCAGGAGGGACTGAAGCTTTCTTT. The encoded protein is CASSLSAGGTEAFF.

The rearrangement links TRBV5-6 to TRBJ2-7; TRBD2 matches 10 bases. Germline lookup yields CDR1 SGHDT and CDR2 YYEEEE. The CDR3 runs to 14 residues. The trim removed 5 bases at V and 2 bases at J, leaving 4 bases unmatched. The CDR3 protein is CASSLTSGAYEQYF. The CDR3, as DNA: TGTGCCAGCAGTTTAACTAGCGGGGCCTACGAGCAGTACTTC.

The chain links TRBV4-3 to TRBJ2-3, with 7 nucleotides matching TRBD2. The CDR3 spans 18 residues. Unmatched junction bases numbered 14, after V lost 3 bases and J lost 2 bases. Germline lookup yields CDR1 LGHNA and CDR2 YSLEER. This CDR3 is CASSQAWGGVGNTDTQYF. In nucleotides, the CDR3 is TGCGCCAGCAGCCAGGCCTGGGGAGGGGTCGGCAACACAGATACGCAGTATTTT.

This chain connects TRBV4-1 to TRBJ2-3; 8 bases line up with TRBD1. The CDR3 has 17 residues. V trimming: 1 base; J trimming: 4 bases; junction bases outside the gene matches: 10. Germline loops: CDR1 MGHRA, CDR2 YSYEKL. DNA of the CDR3: TGCGCCAGCAGCCAAGGGGCGAGGACAGGGTGGCCAGATACGCAGTATTTT. Residues: CASSQGARTGWPDTQYF.

V and J are TRBV15 and TRBJ2-7; D remains ambiguous. V dropped 0 bases and J dropped 5 bases, with 8 bases sitting between them. CDR1 LNHNV and CDR2 YYDKDF come from the germline V gene (reference sequence). This CDR3 has 13 residues. The CDR3 DNA reads TGTGCCACCAGCAGAGATCCCGTCCACGAGCAGTACTTC. Encoded protein: CATSRDPVHEQYF. Looking up the rest from reference TRBV15 and TRBJ2-7 gives the full variable domain: DAMVIQNPRYQVTQFGKPVTLSCSQTLNHNVMYWYQQKSSQAPKLLFHYYDKDFNNEADTPDNFQSRRPNTSFCFLDIRSPGLGDTAMYLCATSRDPVHEQYFGPGTRLTVT.

The rearrangement joins TRBV18 to TRBJ1-1; 8 bases fit TRBD1. CDR3 length: 14 amino acids. The V and J ends lost 2 bases and 5 bases, in that order; junction bases with no gene match: 4. Germline CDR1 is KGHSH and CDR2 is LQKENI. This chain's CDR3 is CASSPGQGRTEAFF. CDR3 nucleotides: TGTGCCAGCTCACCAGGACAGGGAAGGACTGAAGCTTTCTTT.

The chain recombines TRBV20-1 with TRBJ2-7; 11 bases align to TRBD2. Germline V gene sequence: CDR1 DFQATT, CDR2 SNEGSKA (reference sequence). The CDR3 sequence is 15 residues long. V lost 3 bases, J lost 2 bases, and 6 bases stayed unmatched. The CDR3 DNA sequence: TGCAGTGCTAGTCTTCTAGCGGGGGGACCCTACGAGCAGTACTTC. Translating gives CSASLLAGGPYEQYF.

The genes are TRBV4-1 and TRBJ2-1, with TRBD2 matching over 9 bases. Germline CDR1 and CDR2: MGHRA and YSYEKL. The CDR3 loop spans 17 amino acids. Trimming removed 1 base from V and 6 bases from J; junction bases left unmatched: 10. The CDR3 here is CASSQGMARGGSNEQFF. The CDR3 nucleotides are TGCGCCAGCAGCCAAGGAATGGCGCGGGGGGGCAGCAATGAGCAGTTCTTC.

The chain carries TRBV11-3 and TRBJ2-5; possibly TRBD2 for D (7 bases). The V end was cut by 5 bases, the J end by 4 bases, with 20 bases between. Germline loops: CDR1 SGHNT, CDR2 YENEEA. The CDR3 covers 16 residues. In nucleotides, the CDR3 is TGTGCCAGCAGCCCGAGGTGGGGGGGGGACACAGAGACCCAGTACTTC. It specifies CASSPRWGGDTETQYF. The whole variable domain, remainder taken from reference TRBV11-3 and TRBJ2-5, is EAGVVQSPRYKIIEKKQPVAFWCNPISGHNTLYWYLQNLGQGPELLIRYENEEAVDDSQLPKDRFSAERLKGVDSTLKIQPAELGDSAVYLCASSPRWGGDTETQYFGPGTRLLVL.

The chain combines TRBV19 with TRBJ2-2; 12 bases are shared with TRBD1. Germline CDR1 is LNHDA and CDR2 is SQIVND (reference sequence). J gave up 3 bases and V 1 base, and 9 bases lay outside the gene matches. The CDR3 runs 19 residues. CDR3 amino acids: CASSIAGDRGPGDTGELFF. The CDR3, as DNA: TGTGCCAGTAGTATAGCGGGGGACAGGGGGCCAGGAGACACCGGGGAGCTGTTTTTT.

The chain couples TRBV7-3 to TRBJ2-3; TRBD2 matches at 12 bases. From germline, CDR1 is SGHTA and CDR2 FQGTGA. Trimming cost V 9 bases and J 8 bases; bases outside gene matches: 9. The CDR3 consists of 14 residues. The CDR3 DNA reads TGTGCCAGTCGGGAACTAGCGGGGGGCGGTACGCAGTATTTT. Protein: CASRELAGGGTQYF.

CDR3 sequence reads: CASSGGRLAGSNEQFF. The CDR3 coding sequence is TGTGCCAGCAGCGGGGGTCGACTAGCGGGGTCCAATGAGCAGTTCTTC. The chain recombines TRBV9 with TRBJ2-1; 11 bases fit TRBD2. From germline, CDR1 is SGDLS and CDR2 YYNGEE. The CDR3 runs to 16 residues. V was clipped by 3 bases and J by 6 bases; unmatched bases: 8.

The DNA of the CDR3 is TGCGCCAGGTATGAGCGGGGGGCCTACGAGCAGTACTTC. The encoded protein is CARYERGAYEQYF. The chain uses TRBV23-1 and TRBJ2-7; 9 bases are shared with TRBD2. TRBV23-1 is identified as an open reading frame with a role that is uncertain. CDR3 length equals 13 residues. V lost 9 bases and J lost 2; bases outside the gene matches: 5.

The rearrangement uses TRBV19 and TRBJ2-7; 7 bases match TRBD2. The CDR3 totals 14 residues. Germline V gene lookup returns CDR1 LNHDA and CDR2 SQIVND (reference sequence). Trimming took 3 bases from V and 4 from J; bases not matched to a gene: 6. The CDR3 region is CASSIYGEGYEQYF. The CDR3 DNA reads TGTGCCAGTAGTATCTATGGGGAGGGTTACGAGCAGTACTTC. Full variable domain (missing parts from reference TRBV19 and TRBJ2-7): DGGITQSPKYLFRKEGQNVTLSCEQNLNHDAMYWYRQDPGQGLRLIYYSQIVNDFQKGDIAEGYSVSREKKESFPLTVTSAQKNPTAFYLCASSIYGEGYEQYFGPGTRLTVT.

The genes are TRBV7-3 and TRBJ2-1; 8 positions match TRBD1. Trimming removed 5 bases from V and 5 bases from J; junction bases left unmatched: 8. The CDR3 is made up of 15 amino acids. Germline V gene sequence: CDR1 SGHTA, CDR2 FQGTGA. CDR3 DNA sequence: TGTGCCAGCAGCCCGGTCGGACAGGGCAACAATGAGCAGTTCTTC. Its protein is CASSPVGQGNNEQFF.

V is TRBV10-3 and J is TRBJ2-7, with 11 bases matching TRBD1. This CDR3 spans 14 amino acids. Germline V gene sequence: CDR1 ENHRY, CDR2 SYGVKD. V lost 10 bases and J lost 2; bases outside the gene matches: 7. The CDR3: CATTPGQGAYEQYF. The DNA of the CDR3 is TGTGCCACGACTCCGGGACAGGGGGCCTACGAGCAGTACTTC.

The V gene is TRBV7-9, the J gene TRBJ1-2; TRBD1 agrees at 7 bases. The length of the CDR3 is 15 residues. The junction had 17 bases not matched to a gene; V was cut back by 5 bases and J by 11 bases. CDR1 SEHNR and CDR2 FQNEAQ come from the germline V gene (reference sequence). The CDR3 loop reads CASSMGQTTAWRYTF. The CDR3 coding sequence is TGTGCCAGCAGCATGGGACAGACCACGGCCTGGCGATACACCTTC.

The rearrangement links TRBV20-1 to TRBJ2-5; 8 bases line up with TRBD2. Germline loops: CDR1 DFQATT, CDR2 SNEGSKA (reference sequence). The CDR3 spans 14 residues. V was pared by 3 bases and J by 1 base, with 4 bases of the junction left unmatched. The CDR3 region has the DNA TGCAGTGCTAGTCCCGGGGGGGCCCAAGAGACCCAGTACTTC. Residues: CSASPGGAQETQYF.

The chain recombines TRBV12-3 or TRBV12-4 with TRBJ1-2; D call uncertain. The length of the CDR3 is 13 residues. The ends were cut back, 8 bases at V and 2 bases at J, with 12 bases in the middle. CDR3 in amino acids: CASPDSQNYGYTF. The CDR3 DNA follows: TGTGCCAGCCCCGATTCACAGAACTATGGCTACACCTTC.